This entry lists 19 T cell receptor gamma chains sequenced from one sample in a study of γδ T cells in repeated Plasmodium falciparum infection (dated by TCRdb to the early 2020s). Vgamma9/Vdelta2+ and Vdelta2-negative gammadelta T cell populations were flow-sorted from peripheral blood mononuclear cells for bulk TCR repertoire analysis. Library generation was performed with multiplex PCR. The sample was run on an Illumina MiSeq. TCRdb reprocessed the public reads with the caller CATT; rows with the same DNA were merged afterwards. This sample comprises over 25,000 gamma-chain clones, about 3% of them detected only once. The top ten constitute roughly 30% of the sample. The sequencing input was gamma-delta T cells from blood. These receptors were obtained from a pool of human donors (malaria-infected and uninfected, not separated).

Ten or more counts support this clone. TCRdb has a much larger clone's protein, which differs at residue 8 from the translation of this DNA, likely because of a read error; what is shown is the protein translated from the DNA. The chain combines TRGV4 with TRGJ1 or TRGJ2. This CDR3 spans 12 amino acids. CDR1 and CDR2 from the germline V gene are EGSTGY and YDSYTSSV. The DNA for the CDR3 is TGTGCCACCTGGACCAATTATTGTAAGAAACTCTTT. Translated: CATWTNYCKKLF.

About this clone: The mismatch at residue 9 between this DNA's translation and the TCRdb protein of a much larger clone likely reflects a read error; the protein shown is translated from the DNA. The chain joins TRGV5 to TRGJ1 or TRGJ2. In the absence of a J gene in TCRdb, the DNA was matched to germline to assign it here. The CDR3 loop spans 18 amino acids. Per the germline V gene, CDR1 is VINAFY and CDR2 is YDVSNSKD. With 0 bases clipped from V and 0 bases from J, the junction kept 14 bases outside the gene matches. CDR3 DNA sequence: TGTGCCACCTGGGACAGGCCGTCCAGGTTTTCGAATTATTATAAGAAACTCTTT. Translation gives CATWDRPSRFSNYYKKLF.

Judged by abundance, this clone is large. Additional DNA sequences in this sample encode the identical CDR3. The chain joins TRGV9 to TRGJP. CDR3 length: 17 amino acids. Trimming took 0 bases from V and 7 from J; bases not matched to a gene: 6. The germline V gene encodes CDR1 GITISATS and CDR2 ISYDGTV (reference sequence). This CDR3 is CALWEVTGELGKKIKVF. CDR3 coding DNA: TGTGCCTTGTGGGAGGTGACTGGTGAGTTGGGCAAAAAAATCAAGGTATTT.

This clone occurred many times. The J gene is TRGJ1 or TRGJ2, the V gene TRGV8. The CDR3 length is 13 residues. The V gene end was trimmed by 0 bases and the J gene end by 3 bases; junction bases not matched to a gene: 2. CDR1 VENAVY and CDR2 YDSYNSRV come from the germline V gene. The CDR3, as DNA: TGTGCCACCTGGGATAGGCTTTATTATAAGAAACTCTTT. This sequence encodes CATWDRLYYKKLF.

This clone was counted many times. The TCRdb protein comes from a much larger clone and disagrees with this DNA's translation at residue 8, likely due to a read error; the protein given here is derived from the DNA. Other nucleotide sequences in the sample specify the same CDR3. The V call is TRGV9, the J call TRGJ1 or TRGJ2. Germline matching of the DNA provided the J gene here, since TCRdb leaves it blank. CDR3 length: 14 amino acids. Germline loops: CDR1 GITISATS, CDR2 ISYDGTV (reference sequence). J was trimmed by 3 bases and V by 2 bases; bases with no gene match: 7. The CDR3 is CALWEGKSYYKKLF. In DNA, the CDR3 is TGTGCCTTGTGGGAGGGAAAAAGTTATTATAAGAAACTCTTT.

This clone was seen ten or more times. This DNA translates differently at residue 7 from the TCRdb protein, which is that of a much larger clone; a read error is likely, and the protein shown is the DNA's own translation. This chain links TRGV4 with TRGJ1 or TRGJ2. Germline loops: CDR1 EGSTGY, CDR2 YDSYTSSV. This CDR3 has 15 amino acids. V trimming: 1 base; J trimming: 2 bases; junction bases outside the gene matches: 8. The CDR3 sequence: CATWDGTPHYYKKLF. The CDR3 bases are TGTGCCACCTGGGATGGTACTCCCCATTATTATAAGAAACTCTTT.

In its sample, this clone was seen many times. TCRdb has a much larger clone's protein, which differs at residue 11 from the translation of this DNA, likely because of a read error; what is shown is the protein translated from the DNA. J is TRGJ1 or TRGJ2 and V is TRGV8. Germline assignment: CDR1 VENAVY and CDR2 YDSYNSRV. This CDR3 contains 13 residues. DNA for the CDR3: TGTGCCACCTGGGAGCTGAATTATTATAAGGAACTCTTT. This encodes CATWELNYYKELF.

This clone was recorded at least ten times. The protein given by TCRdb reflects a much larger clone and differs at residue 6 from this DNA's translation, likely from a read error; the protein shown is the DNA's translation. V is TRGV9 and J is TRGJP. This CDR3 has 17 amino acids. The germline gives CDR1 GITISATS, CDR2 ISYDGTV (reference sequence). Germline trimming cut 2 bases from V and 6 bases from J; bases unmatched to any gene: 7. The CDR3 spells CALWEALVELGKKIKVF. The CDR3 coding sequence is TGTGCCTTGTGGGAGGCGCTGGTAGAGTTGGGCAAAAAAATCAAGGTATTT.

This clone turned up a few times. One base separates it from a far larger clone, so it is likely a read error. This sample includes further DNA sequences coding for the same CDR3. This chain connects TRGV9 to TRGJP. TCRdb is silent on the J gene; assignment here came from matching the DNA to germline. Germline V gene sequence: CDR1 GITISATS, CDR2 ISYDGTV (reference sequence). The CDR3 is 18 amino acids. The CDR3 region is CALWEVLRRELGKKIKVF. Here the CDR3 DNA reads TGTGCCTTGTGGGAGGTGCTACGGCGAGAGTTGGGCAAGAAAATCAAGGTATTT.

There are a few counts of this clone. A far larger clone is a single base away, which makes a read error likely. Because the CDR3's place on the DNA is in doubt, the DNA is left out and the CDR3 is given as listed by TCRdb. Other nucleotide sequences from this sample produce the same CDR3. A V gene of TRGV9 was called, but no J gene was assigned. The CDR3 is 32 residues long, ends included. Per germline, CDR1 GITISATS and CDR2 ISYDGTV (reference sequence). The CDR3 here is CALWEVQGAARNSLAVEQHLLSQVSIGRIQHF.

This clone was counted ten times or more. The chain employs TRGV3 and TRGJ1 or TRGJ2. Here the J gene was assigned by germline matching of the DNA, as TCRdb has none. Germline V gives CDR1 VTNTFY, CDR2 YDVSTARD (reference sequence). This CDR3 has 15 residues. V trimming: 3 bases; J trimming: 3 bases; junction bases outside the gene matches: 11. CDR3 DNA sequence: TGTGCCACCTGGGACCGGAGATGGCTTTATTATAAGAAACTCTTT. The encoded protein is CATWDRRWLYYKKLF.

This clone has ten or more counts. For this DNA, TCRdb reports the protein of a much larger clone, which diverges at residue 2, most likely from a read error; the protein presented here is translated directly from the DNA. CDR3 bases: TGTACCACCTGGGATAGTGATTGGATCAAGACGTTT. Its protein is CTTWDSDWIKTF. The chain uses TRGV8 and TRGJP2. Germline assignment: CDR1 VENAVY and CDR2 YDSYNSRV. The CDR3 totals 12 residues.

There are a few counts of this clone. A far larger clone is one base from this, pointing to a likely read error. No DNA is shown, since the ends of the CDR3 on it are uncertain; the CDR3 is the one TCRdb lists. Other DNA sequences in the same sample also yield this CDR3. The J segment was not called; the V segment is TRGV9. Germline CDR1 reads GITISATS; CDR2 reads ISYDGTV (reference sequence). The CDR3 length is 32 residues, termini included. The CDR3 sequence is CALWEVQGAARNSLAVEQHLLSQVSIGRIQHF.

A note on this clone: The TCRdb record carries a much larger clone's protein, which differs from this DNA's translation at residue 7; a read error is the likely cause, and the protein listed here is the DNA translation. The chain employs TRGV9 and TRGJP. The J gene, missing from TCRdb, was assigned here through DNA to germline matching. The CDR3 runs 18 residues. In germline, CDR1 is GITISATS, CDR2 ISYDGTV (reference sequence). The ends lost 1 base at V and 2 bases at J; junction bases unmatched: 5. CDR3 sequence: CALWEVVRQELGKKIKVF. The CDR3 DNA reads as TGTGCCTTGTGGGAGGTTGTTCGGCAAGAGTTGGGCAAAAAAATCAAGGTATTT.

A remark on this clone: No DNA is shown, since the ends of the CDR3 on it are uncertain; the CDR3 is the one TCRdb lists. No call exists for the J gene, whereas the V gene is TRGV3. Germline V gene data show CDR1 as VTNTFY and CDR2 as YDVSTARD (reference sequence). The CDR3 numbers 33 amino acids, ends counted. CDR3 in amino acids: CATWDRVGIIIRNSLEVEQHWLSQVSIGRIQHF.

As to this clone: This may come from a read error, since a much larger clone is one base off. The sample contains more than one DNA sequence encoding this CDR3. No J gene call was made, and the V gene is TRGV4. This CDR3 comprises 14 residues. Germline V CDR1 and CDR2: EGSTGY, YDSYTSSV. The DNA of the CDR3 is TGTGCCACCTGGGACTTGATAGGTTATTATAAGAAGCTCTTT. Protein product: CATWDLIGYYKKLF.

This clone is classed as medium-sized. J is TRGJ1 or TRGJ2 and V is TRGV9. Germline-derived CDR1 and CDR2 are GITISATS and ISYDGTV (reference sequence). This CDR3 comprises 17 residues. J lost 0 bases, V lost 3 bases, and 14 bases had no gene match. CDR3 DNA: TGTGCCTTGTGGGAGTTTCCGATGTCTGAGAATTATTATAAGAAACTCTTT. Protein: CALWEFPMSENYYKKLF.

This clone was seen ten or more times. The chain has TRGV8 and TRGJP1. This CDR3 has 15 amino acids. CDR1 and CDR2 (germline): VENAVY, YDSYNSRV. With V trimmed by 3 bases and J by 0 bases, 4 bases remained unmatched. CDR3 DNA sequence: TGTGCCACCTGGGATCTTCATACCACTGGTTGGTTCAAGATATTT. Protein product: CATWDLHTTGWFKIF.

This clone was seen only a few times. The TCRdb protein comes from a much larger clone and disagrees with this DNA's translation at residue 13, likely due to a read error; the protein given here is derived from the DNA. The V segment is TRGV9, and no J call was made. The CDR3 runs to 15 residues. Germline assignment: CDR1 GITISATS and CDR2 ISYDGTV (reference sequence). Written as DNA, the CDR3 is TGTGCCTTGTGGGAGCCCAAGGGTAGTGATTGGATCGAGACGTTT. It specifies CALWEPKGSDWIETF.